The 3 T cell receptor beta chains below were found in one sample sequenced in a study of OX40 agonist ivuxolimab in advanced cancers. Some clones are missing from TCRdb's copy, which holds only in-frame ones; the method was immunoSEQ multiplex PCR. The sample holds about 40,000 clones; roughly 80% are singletons and the top ten take approximately 6.9%. The sequences come from CD4+ or CD8+ T cells sorted from blood, collected in a trial of the OX40 agonist ivuxolimab. The receptors come from an adult with an advanced solid tumor such as melanoma, head and neck, liver or kidney cancer.

The gene calls are TRBV12-5 and TRBJ2-3; a weak D match, TRBD2 (6 bases). The CDR3 loop spans 17 amino acids. Germline V gives CDR1 LGHNT, CDR2 FRNRAP. V lost 8 bases to trimming and J lost 2 bases, with 23 bases between them. The chain's CDR3 is CASSSGRTTLHTDTQYF. The CDR3 DNA follows: TGTGCTAGTAGTTCCGGCCGGACTACCCTACACACAGATACGCAGTATTTT.

The CDR3 nucleotides are TGTGCCAGCAGCTTAGCGGGGTGGAGCTCCTACGAGCAGTACTTC. Translation gives CASSLAGWSSYEQYF. The chain recombines TRBV7-2 with TRBJ2-7; the D is unclear. Germline values: CDR1 SGHTA, CDR2 FQGNSA. Trimming shortened V by 0 bases and J by 0 bases, and 9 bases separated the two germline ends. This CDR3 is built from 15 residues.

The sample holds a few counts of this clone. The chain has TRBV7-2 and TRBJ2-5; D is tentatively TRBD1 or TRBD2 (7 bases each). CDR3 length: 16 residues. The germline V and J ends were trimmed by 1 base and 5 bases, with 17 bases remaining between them. Per the germline V gene, CDR1 is SGHTA and CDR2 is FQGNSA. The CDR3 region is CASSLVGGGLGETQYF. CDR3 nucleotide sequence: TGTGCCAGCAGCTTAGTGGGAGGGGGCCTGGGTGAGACCCAGTACTTC.